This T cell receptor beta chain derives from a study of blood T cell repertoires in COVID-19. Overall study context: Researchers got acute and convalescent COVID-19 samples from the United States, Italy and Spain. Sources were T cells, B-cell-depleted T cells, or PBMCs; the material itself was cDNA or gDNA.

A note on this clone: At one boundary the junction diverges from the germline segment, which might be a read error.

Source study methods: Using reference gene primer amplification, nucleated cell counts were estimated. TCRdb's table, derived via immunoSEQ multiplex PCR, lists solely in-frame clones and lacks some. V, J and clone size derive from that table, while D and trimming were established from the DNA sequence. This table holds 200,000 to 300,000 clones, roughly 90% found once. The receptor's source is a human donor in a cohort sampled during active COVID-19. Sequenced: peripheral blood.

CDR3 amino acids: CASSPPPDSVF. The CDR3 nucleotides read TGTGCCAGCAGCCCGCCGCCGGACTCGGTATTT. The chain recombines TRBV3-1 (or the pseudogene TRBV3-2) with TRBJ2-3, with D perhaps TRBD2 (5 bases). This CDR3 is 11 amino acids long. The germline gives CDR1 LGHDT, CDR2 YNNKEL (reference sequence).